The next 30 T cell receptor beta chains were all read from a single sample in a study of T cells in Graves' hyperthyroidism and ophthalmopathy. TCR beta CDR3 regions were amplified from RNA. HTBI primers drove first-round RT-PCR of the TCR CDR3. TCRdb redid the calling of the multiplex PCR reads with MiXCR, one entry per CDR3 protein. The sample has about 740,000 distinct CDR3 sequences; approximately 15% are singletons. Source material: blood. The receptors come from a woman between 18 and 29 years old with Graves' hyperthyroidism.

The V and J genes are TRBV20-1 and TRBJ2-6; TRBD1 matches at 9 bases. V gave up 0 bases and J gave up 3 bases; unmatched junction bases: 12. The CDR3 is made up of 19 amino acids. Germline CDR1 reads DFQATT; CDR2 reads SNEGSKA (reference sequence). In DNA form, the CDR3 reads TGCAGTGCTAGAGATGTTGGGACAGGGCCCTTTGTTGGGGCCAACGTCCTGACTTTC. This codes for CSARDVGTGPFVGANVLTF.

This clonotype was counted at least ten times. The CDR3 loop reads CSATESGRGYNEQFF. The CDR3 coding sequence is TGCAGTGCCACAGAAAGCGGGAGGGGGTACAATGAGCAGTTCTTC. The J gene is TRBJ2-1, the V gene TRBV20-1; TRBD2 agrees at 10 bases. This CDR3 contains 15 residues. Germline CDR1 is DFQATT and CDR2 is SNEGSKA (reference sequence). Losses at the gene ends were 6 bases for V and 4 bases for J; bases not matched to a gene: 9.

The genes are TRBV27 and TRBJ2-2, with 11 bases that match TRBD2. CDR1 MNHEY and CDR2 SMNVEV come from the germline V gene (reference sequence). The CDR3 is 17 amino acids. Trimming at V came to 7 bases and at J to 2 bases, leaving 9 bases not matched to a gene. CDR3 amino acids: CASIGIAGGENTGELFF. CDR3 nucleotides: TGTGCCAGCATTGGAATAGCGGGAGGGGAAAACACCGGGGAGCTGTTTTTT.

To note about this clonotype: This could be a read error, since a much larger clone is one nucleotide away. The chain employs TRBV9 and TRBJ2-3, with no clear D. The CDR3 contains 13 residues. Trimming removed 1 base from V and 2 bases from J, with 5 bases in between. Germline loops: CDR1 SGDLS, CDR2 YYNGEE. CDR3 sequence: CASSVPPTDTQYF. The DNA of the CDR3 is TGTGCCAGCAGCGTACCCCCCACAGATACGCAGTATTTT.

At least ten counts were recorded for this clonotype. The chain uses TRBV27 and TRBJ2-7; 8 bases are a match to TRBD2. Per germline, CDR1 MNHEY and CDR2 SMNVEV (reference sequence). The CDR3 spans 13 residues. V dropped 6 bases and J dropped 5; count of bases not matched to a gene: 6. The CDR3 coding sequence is TGTGCCAGCAGCCGTAATAGCGGGAACGAGCAGTACTTC. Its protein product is CASSRNSGNEQYF.

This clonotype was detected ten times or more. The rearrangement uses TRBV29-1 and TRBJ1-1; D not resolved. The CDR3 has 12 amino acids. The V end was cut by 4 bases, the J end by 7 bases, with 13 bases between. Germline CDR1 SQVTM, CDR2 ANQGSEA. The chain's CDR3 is CSVVGRWDEAFF. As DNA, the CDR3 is TGCAGCGTTGTCGGGCGATGGGATGAAGCTTTCTTT.

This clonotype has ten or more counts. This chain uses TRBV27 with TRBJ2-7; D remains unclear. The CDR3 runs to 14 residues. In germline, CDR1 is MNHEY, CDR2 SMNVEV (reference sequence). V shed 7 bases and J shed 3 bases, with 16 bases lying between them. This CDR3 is CASTTLDARYEQYF. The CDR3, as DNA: TGTGCCAGCACGACCCTCGATGCTCGCTACGAGCAGTACTTC.

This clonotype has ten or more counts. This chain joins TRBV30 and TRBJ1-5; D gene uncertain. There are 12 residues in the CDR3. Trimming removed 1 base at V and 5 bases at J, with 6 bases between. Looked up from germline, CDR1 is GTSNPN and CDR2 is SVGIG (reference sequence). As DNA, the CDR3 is TGTGCCTGGAGTGGGGCGGATCAGCCCCAGCATTTT. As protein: CAWSGADQPQHF.

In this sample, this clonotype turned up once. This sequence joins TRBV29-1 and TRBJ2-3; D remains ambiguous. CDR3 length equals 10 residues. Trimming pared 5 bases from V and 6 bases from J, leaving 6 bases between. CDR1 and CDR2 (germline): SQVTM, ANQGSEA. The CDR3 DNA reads TGCAGCGTTTTAAGTGATACGCAGTATTTT. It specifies CSVLSDTQYF.

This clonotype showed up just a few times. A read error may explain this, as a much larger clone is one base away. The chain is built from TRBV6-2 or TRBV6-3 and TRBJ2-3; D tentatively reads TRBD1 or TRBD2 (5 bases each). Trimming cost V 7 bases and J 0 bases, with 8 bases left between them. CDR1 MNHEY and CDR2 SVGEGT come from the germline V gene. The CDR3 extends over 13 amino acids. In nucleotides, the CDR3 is TGTGCCAGCACGGGGCCTAGCACAGATACGCAGTATTTT. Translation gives CASTGPSTDTQYF.

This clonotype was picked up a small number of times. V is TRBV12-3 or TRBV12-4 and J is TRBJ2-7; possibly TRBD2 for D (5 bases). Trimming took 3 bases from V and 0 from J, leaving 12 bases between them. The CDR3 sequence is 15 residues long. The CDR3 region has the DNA TGTGCCAGCAGTTTGAGAGGACTGGGCTCCTACGAGCAGTACTTC. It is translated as CASSLRGLGSYEQYF.

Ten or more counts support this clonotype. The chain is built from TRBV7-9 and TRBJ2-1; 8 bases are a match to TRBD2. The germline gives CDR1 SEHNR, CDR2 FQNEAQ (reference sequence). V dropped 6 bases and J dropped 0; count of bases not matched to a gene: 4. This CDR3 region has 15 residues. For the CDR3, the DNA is TGTGCCAGCAGTCGAAGCGGGAGCTCCTACAATGAGCAGTTCTTC. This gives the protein CASSRSGSSYNEQFF.

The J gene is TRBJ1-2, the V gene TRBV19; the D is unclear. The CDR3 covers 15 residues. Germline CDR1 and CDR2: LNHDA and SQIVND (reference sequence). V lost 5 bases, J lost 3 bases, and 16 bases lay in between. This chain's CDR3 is CASSSDSAGDYGYTF. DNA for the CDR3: TGTGCCAGTAGTTCCGATTCCGCGGGTGACTATGGCTACACCTTC.

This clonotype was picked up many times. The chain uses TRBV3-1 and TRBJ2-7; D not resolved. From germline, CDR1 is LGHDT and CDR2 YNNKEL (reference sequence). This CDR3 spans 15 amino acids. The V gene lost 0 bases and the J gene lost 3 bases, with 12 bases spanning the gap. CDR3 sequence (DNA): TGTGCCAGCAGCCAAGAAGCAGGTTCAGGCTACGAGCAGTACTTC. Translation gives CASSQEAGSGYEQYF.

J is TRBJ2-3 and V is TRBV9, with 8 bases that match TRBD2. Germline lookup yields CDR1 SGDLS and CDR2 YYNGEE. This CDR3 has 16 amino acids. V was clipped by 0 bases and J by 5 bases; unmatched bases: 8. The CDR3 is CASSVGTSLGIDTQYF. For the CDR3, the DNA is TGTGCCAGCAGCGTAGGGACTAGCTTGGGTATAGATACGCAGTATTTT.

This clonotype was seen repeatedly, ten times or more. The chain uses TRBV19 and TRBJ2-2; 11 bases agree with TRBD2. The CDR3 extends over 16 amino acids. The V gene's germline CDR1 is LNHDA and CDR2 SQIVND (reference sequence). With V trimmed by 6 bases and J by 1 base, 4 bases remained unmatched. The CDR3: CASSYGLAGNTGELFF. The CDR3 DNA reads TGTGCCAGTAGCTATGGACTAGCGGGGAACACCGGGGAGCTGTTTTTT.

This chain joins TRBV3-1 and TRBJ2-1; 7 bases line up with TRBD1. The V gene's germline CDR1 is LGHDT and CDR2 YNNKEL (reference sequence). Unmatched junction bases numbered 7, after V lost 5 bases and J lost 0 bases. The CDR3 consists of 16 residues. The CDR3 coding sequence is TGTGCCAGCAGCGTGACAGGGCGAACCTCCTACAATGAGCAGTTCTTC. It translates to CASSVTGRTSYNEQFF.

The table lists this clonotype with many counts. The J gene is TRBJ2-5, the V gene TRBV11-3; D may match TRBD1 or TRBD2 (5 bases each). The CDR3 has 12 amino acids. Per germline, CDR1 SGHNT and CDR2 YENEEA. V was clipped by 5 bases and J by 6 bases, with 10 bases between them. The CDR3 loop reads CASSPWGKTQYF. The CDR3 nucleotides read TGTGCCAGCAGCCCTTGGGGGAAGACCCAGTACTTC.

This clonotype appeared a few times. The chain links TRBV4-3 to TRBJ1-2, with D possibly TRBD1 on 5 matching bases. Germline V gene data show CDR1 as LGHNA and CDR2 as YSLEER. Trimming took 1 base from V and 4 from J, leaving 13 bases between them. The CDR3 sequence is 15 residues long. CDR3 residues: CASSQGMGGSYGYTF. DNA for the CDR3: TGCGCCAGCAGCCAAGGGATGGGGGGTAGCTATGGCTACACCTTC.

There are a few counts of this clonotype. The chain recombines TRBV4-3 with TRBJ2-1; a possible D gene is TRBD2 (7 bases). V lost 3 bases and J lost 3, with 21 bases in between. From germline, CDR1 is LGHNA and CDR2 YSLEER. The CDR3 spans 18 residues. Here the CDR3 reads CASSHRLRRGAFYNEQFF. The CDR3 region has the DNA TGCGCCAGCAGCCACCGATTGCGACGGGGGGCTTTCTACAATGAGCAGTTCTTC.

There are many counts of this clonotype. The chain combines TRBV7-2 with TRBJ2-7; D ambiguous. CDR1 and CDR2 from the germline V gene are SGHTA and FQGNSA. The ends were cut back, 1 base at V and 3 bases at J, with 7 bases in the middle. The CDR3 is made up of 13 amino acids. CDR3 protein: CASSLGPVYEQYF. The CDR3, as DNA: TGTGCCAGCAGCTTAGGACCTGTCTACGAGCAGTACTTC.

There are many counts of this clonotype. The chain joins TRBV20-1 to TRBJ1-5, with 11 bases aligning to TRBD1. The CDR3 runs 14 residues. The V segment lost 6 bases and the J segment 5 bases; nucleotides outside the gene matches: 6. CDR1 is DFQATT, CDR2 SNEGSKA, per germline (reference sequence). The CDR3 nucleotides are TGCAGTGCCAAGGACAGGGGGCTGCATCAGCCCCAGCATTTT. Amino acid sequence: CSAKDRGLHQPQHF.

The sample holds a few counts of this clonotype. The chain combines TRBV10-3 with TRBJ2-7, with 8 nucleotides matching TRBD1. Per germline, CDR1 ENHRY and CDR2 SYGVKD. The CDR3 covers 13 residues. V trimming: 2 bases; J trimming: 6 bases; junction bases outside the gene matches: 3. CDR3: CAISERTGFEQYF. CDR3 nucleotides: TGTGCCATCAGTGAGAGGACAGGGTTCGAGCAGTACTTC.

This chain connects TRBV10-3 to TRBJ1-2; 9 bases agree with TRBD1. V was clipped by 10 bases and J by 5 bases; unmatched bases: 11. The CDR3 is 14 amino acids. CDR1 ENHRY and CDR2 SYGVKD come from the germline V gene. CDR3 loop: CATYPPTGGYGYTF. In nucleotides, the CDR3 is TGTGCCACCTACCCCCCGACAGGGGGTTATGGCTACACCTTC.

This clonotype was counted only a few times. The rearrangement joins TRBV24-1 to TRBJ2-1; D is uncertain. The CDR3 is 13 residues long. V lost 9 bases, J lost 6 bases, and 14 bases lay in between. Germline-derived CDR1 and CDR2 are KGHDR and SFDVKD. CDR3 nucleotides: TGTGCCACCCGCGAGAGAAGCGCCAATGAGCAGTTCTTC. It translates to CATRERSANEQFF.

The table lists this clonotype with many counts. CDR3 in DNA: TGTGCCAGCAGGCCCTTGGCAACTAATGAAAAACTGTTTTTT. It yields the protein CASRPLATNEKLFF. The rearrangement joins TRBV27 to TRBJ1-4; no clear D gene. Trimming removed 6 bases at V and 0 bases at J, with 8 bases between. CDR3 length equals 14 residues. Germline V gene sequence: CDR1 MNHEY, CDR2 SMNVEV (reference sequence).

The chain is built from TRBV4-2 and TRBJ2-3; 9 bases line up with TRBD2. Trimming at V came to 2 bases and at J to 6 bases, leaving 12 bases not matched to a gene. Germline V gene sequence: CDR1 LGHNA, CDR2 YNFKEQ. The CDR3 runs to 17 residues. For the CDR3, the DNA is TGTGCCAGCAGCCAAAACTCTGATAGCGGGAGTGCCGATACGCAGTATTTT. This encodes CASSQNSDSGSADTQYF.

The CDR3 reads CASSGSPNPAQETQYF. The DNA of the CDR3 is TGTGCCAGCAGTGGTAGCCCGAACCCCGCCCAAGAGACCCAGTACTTC. The chain couples TRBV2 to TRBJ2-5; D unresolved. Germline V CDR1 and CDR2: SNHLY, FYNNEI. The CDR3 runs 16 residues. V shed 4 bases and J shed 1 base, with 16 bases lying between them.

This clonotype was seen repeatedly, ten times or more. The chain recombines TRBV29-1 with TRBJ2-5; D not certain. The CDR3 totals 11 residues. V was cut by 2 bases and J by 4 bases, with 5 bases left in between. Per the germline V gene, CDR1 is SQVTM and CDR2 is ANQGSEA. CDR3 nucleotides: TGCAGCGTTGAACCACGAGAGACCCAGTACTTC. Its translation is CSVEPRETQYF.

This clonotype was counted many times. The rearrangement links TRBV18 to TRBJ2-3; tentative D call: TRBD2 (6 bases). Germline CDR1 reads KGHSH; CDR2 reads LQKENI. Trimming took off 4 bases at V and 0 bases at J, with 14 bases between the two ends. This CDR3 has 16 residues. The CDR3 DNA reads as TGTGCCAGCTCACGCCTCGGGAGTTCTAGCACAGATACGCAGTATTTT. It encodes CASSRLGSSSTDTQYF.